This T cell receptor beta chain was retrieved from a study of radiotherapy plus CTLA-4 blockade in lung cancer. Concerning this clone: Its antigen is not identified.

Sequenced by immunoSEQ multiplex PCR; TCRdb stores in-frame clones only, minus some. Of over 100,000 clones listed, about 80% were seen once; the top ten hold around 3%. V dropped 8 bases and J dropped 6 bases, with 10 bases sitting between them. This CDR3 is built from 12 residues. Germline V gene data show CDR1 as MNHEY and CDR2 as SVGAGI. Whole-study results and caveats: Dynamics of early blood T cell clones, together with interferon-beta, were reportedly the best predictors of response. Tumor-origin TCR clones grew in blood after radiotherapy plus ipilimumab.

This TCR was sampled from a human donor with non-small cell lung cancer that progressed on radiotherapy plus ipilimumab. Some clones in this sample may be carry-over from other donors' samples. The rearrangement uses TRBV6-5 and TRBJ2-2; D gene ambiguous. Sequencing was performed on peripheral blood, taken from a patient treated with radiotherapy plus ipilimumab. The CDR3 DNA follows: TGTGCCAGCCAGATGAGACCCGGGGAGCTGTTTTTT. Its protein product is CASQMRPGELFF.